This T cell receptor (beta chain) came from a study of identical twins. Losses at the gene ends were 2 bases for V and 7 bases for J; bases not matched to a gene: 5. CDR1 MNHNS and CDR2 SASEGT come from the germline V gene. The CDR3 has 15 residues. Study results and limitations: Cord blood beta clonotypes that were abundant carried fewer insertions, and memory repertoires showed no such trend.

TCRdb independently ran MiXCR on the 5' RACE reads; one entry per CDR3 protein. The repertoire includes some 440,000 distinct CDR3 sequences, 24% of them detected once, and 2.9% sits in the top ten. This clonotype occurred a few times. Its antigen is as yet unknown. The data also belong to a second study, concerning T cells expressing NK-cell markers. That work contributes: Seven HCMV-seropositive donors and one seronegative donor made up the eight sequenced donors. As a fraction of CD8+ T cells, dominant NKG2C+ clonotypes reached about 1.0-7.5% in 5 to 7 donors.

Sequenced material: CD4+ T cells sorted from blood. The sequence derives from a woman aged 18-29 years in good health. The chain links TRBV6-1 to TRBJ2-1; 10 nucleotides match TRBD2. CDR3 residues: CASSELSGRANEQFF. The CDR3 nucleotides read TGTGCCAGCAGTGAACTAAGCGGGAGGGCGAATGAGCAGTTCTTC.